These 13 T cell receptor beta chains were sequenced from one sample in a study of blood T cells in healthy people across ages. It was with a sample-barcoded 5' primer and a J-beta primer mix that a second PCR of roughly 6 to 11 cycles was run. MiXCR, applied by TCRdb to the 5' RACE reads, yields one record per CDR3 protein. This sample yields about 1 million distinct CDR3 sequences, of which more than 35% are seen a single time; approximately 17% belongs to the top ten. What was sequenced was blood. The receptors were gathered from an older woman in good health.

The genes are TRBV14 and TRBJ1-1, with TRBD1 matching 9 bases. This CDR3 comprises 15 residues. The trim removed 4 bases at V and 4 bases at J, leaving 7 bases unmatched. CDR1 and CDR2 from the germline V gene are SGHDN and FVKESK. The CDR3 DNA reads TGTGCCAGCAGCCCCCTACAGGGGGCGGGCACTGAAGCTTTCTTT. Its translation is CASSPLQGAGTEAFF.

This clonotype has just one count. The chain joins TRBV3-1 to TRBJ1-4; no clear D. The CDR3 covers 15 residues. Trimming stripped 4 bases from V and 3 bases from J, with 12 bases between. The germline CDR1 and CDR2 sequences are LGHDT and YNNKEL (reference sequence). The CDR3, as DNA: TGTGCCAGCAGCCTGAGCGGACTCTCTAATGAAAAACTGTTTTTT. It yields the protein CASSLSGLSNEKLFF.

Details on this clonotype: Without the conserved terminal phenylalanine or tryptophan, this CDR3 likely stems from a read error. The chain couples TRBV2 to TRBJ1-2; D is unresolved. In germline, CDR1 is SNHLY, CDR2 FYNNEI. Trimming cost V 7 bases and J 7 bases, with 10 bases left between them. This CDR3 comprises 11 residues. The CDR3 DNA sequence: TGTGCCAGCACGCTTGGAGGTGGCTACACCTTA. Amino acids: CASTLGGGYTL.

This clonotype was detected ten times or more. The chain employs TRBV7-2 and TRBJ2-7; 10 nucleotides agree with TRBD1. CDR3 size: 13 residues. The V and J ends lost 4 bases and 6 bases, in that order; junction bases with no gene match: 3. Germline CDR1 reads SGHTA; CDR2 reads FQGNSA. Here the CDR3 DNA reads TGTGCCAGCAGCTCGGGACAGGGGACCGAGCAGTACTTC. Protein sequence: CASSSGQGTEQYF.

The gene calls are TRBV27 and TRBJ1-5; D unresolved. The V gene's germline CDR1 is MNHEY and CDR2 SMNVEV (reference sequence). The CDR3 length is 15 residues. The V end lost 5 bases, the J end lost 1 base, and 12 bases lay between the germline ends. Written as DNA, the CDR3 is TGTGCCAGCAGTACACACAAAGGGAGCAATCAGCCCCAGCATTTT. Translated, it gives CASSTHKGSNQPQHF.

The chain is built from TRBV12-3 or TRBV12-4 and TRBJ1-5; D possibly corresponds to TRBD1 (6 bases). Deletions cut 7 bases from V and 0 bases from J, with 10 bases between. The CDR3 runs to 14 residues. CDR3 sequence (DNA): TGTGCCAGCAAGCAGGGGAATAGCAATCAGCCCCAGCATTTT. Its translation is CASKQGNSNQPQHF.

Only a few counts were recorded for this clonotype. J is TRBJ2-5 and V is TRBV5-4; TRBD1 aligns across 7 bases. In germline, CDR1 is SGHNT, CDR2 YYREEE (reference sequence). The junction had 8 bases not matched to a gene; V was cut back by 4 bases and J by 2 bases. The CDR3 totals 15 residues. The CDR3 here is CASSRSPGQQETQYF. In DNA form, the CDR3 reads TGTGCCAGCAGCCGATCCCCGGGACAGCAAGAGACCCAGTACTTC. Together with reference TRBV5-4 and TRBJ2-5, the CDR3 gives the full variable domain: ETGVTQSPTHLIKTRGQQVTLRCSSQSGHNTVSWYQQALGQGPQFIFQYYREEENGRGNFPPRFSGLQFPNYSSELNVNALELDDSALYLCASSRSPGQQETQYFGPGTRLLVL.

The rearrangement links TRBV7-2 to TRBJ1-5, with 7 bases aligning to TRBD1. Trimming removed 5 bases from V and 12 bases from J; junction bases left unmatched: 7. The CDR3 has 12 residues. Germline-derived CDR1 and CDR2 are SGHTA and FQGNSA. CDR3 DNA sequence: TGTGCCAGCAGCCTCGACAGGGAGAGCCAGCATTTT. Its protein product is CASSLDRESQHF.

The V gene is TRBV28, the J gene TRBJ1-2, with 8 bases matching TRBD1. Germline CDR1 is MDHEN and CDR2 is SYDVKM. The CDR3 consists of 17 residues. V lost 4 bases, J lost 3 bases, and 13 bases stayed unmatched. CDR3 DNA: TGTGCCAGCAGTTCCAGTTCCTGGACAGGGCCCTACTATGGCTACACCTTC. Protein: CASSSSSWTGPYYGYTF.

CDR3 in amino acids: CASSDRGQRAKNIQYF. As DNA, the CDR3 is TGTGCCAGCAGTGACAGAGGGCAACGAGCCAAAAACATTCAGTACTTC. This chain links TRBV6-1 with TRBJ2-4, with D perhaps TRBD2 (5 bases). The CDR3 is made up of 16 amino acids. Germline CDR1 is MNHNS and CDR2 is SASEGT. V lost 3 bases and J 0 bases, leaving 12 bases between the germline ends.

The gene calls are TRBV3-1 and TRBJ2-7, with 8 bases aligning to TRBD1. TRBJ2-1 matches the DNA end more closely, so the J call is doubtful. The CDR3 totals 15 residues. From germline, CDR1 is LGHDT and CDR2 YNNKEL (reference sequence). The CDR3 sequence is CASSQRTGITNEQFF. CDR3 DNA: TGTGCCAGCAGCCAGAGGACAGGGATCACCAATGAGCAGTTCTTC.

V usage is TRBV9 and J usage is TRBJ2-5; maybe TRBD2 (6 bases). This CDR3 has 13 residues. The germline V gene has CDR1 SGDLS and CDR2 YYNGEE. Trimming pared 5 bases from V and 2 bases from J, leaving 10 bases between. The CDR3 sequence is CASRGSGQETQYF. CDR3 DNA: TGTGCCAGCAGAGGTAGCGGTCAAGAGACCCAGTACTTC.

This clonotype showed up just a few times. The J gene is TRBJ2-1, the V gene TRBV10-3; 9 bases match TRBD1. Germline V gene data show CDR1 as ENHRY and CDR2 as SYGVKD. The CDR3 has 20 amino acids. After removal of 6 bases from V and 1 base from J, the junction contained 19 bases not matched to a gene. CDR3 protein: CAIRGQGRPESIGSYNEQFF. The DNA for the CDR3 is TGTGCCATCAGAGGACAGGGGCGGCCTGAGTCAATTGGGTCCTACAATGAGCAGTTCTTC.